This entry is about one T cell receptor beta chain. Its matching antigen is unknown. The data originate from a study of CD8 T cells in ankylosing spondylitis. Broader study findings: Clones linked to the disease showed a CD8+ phenotype. They occurred at relatively low frequencies in peripheral blood. Past studies reported some motif variants in reactive arthritis synovial fluid and blood. For ankylosing spondylitis blood, a TCR beta motif of about eight highly homologous variants appeared characteristic. Significant enrichment of disease-linked clones was reportedly seen in matched ankylosing spondylitis synovial fluid.

TCRdb fed the 5' RACE reads into MiXCR, producing one record per CDR3 protein. The repertoire holds hundreds of thousands of distinct CDR3 sequences, with more than 20% as singletons. The CDR3 has 14 amino acids. Per germline, CDR1 SGHTA and CDR2 FQGNSA. The V segment lost 1 base and the J segment 4 bases; nucleotides outside the gene matches: 2. This receptor was taken from a female donor with ankylosing spondylitis or in good health (not recorded which). Sequencing input: blood, either unsorted or a sorted T cell fraction (not recorded which). The chain recombines TRBV7-2 with TRBJ2-7, with TRBD2 matching 9 bases. The CDR3 here is CASSLGLAEYEQYF. The CDR3 DNA sequence: TGTGCCAGCAGCTTAGGACTAGCGGAATACGAGCAGTACTTC.